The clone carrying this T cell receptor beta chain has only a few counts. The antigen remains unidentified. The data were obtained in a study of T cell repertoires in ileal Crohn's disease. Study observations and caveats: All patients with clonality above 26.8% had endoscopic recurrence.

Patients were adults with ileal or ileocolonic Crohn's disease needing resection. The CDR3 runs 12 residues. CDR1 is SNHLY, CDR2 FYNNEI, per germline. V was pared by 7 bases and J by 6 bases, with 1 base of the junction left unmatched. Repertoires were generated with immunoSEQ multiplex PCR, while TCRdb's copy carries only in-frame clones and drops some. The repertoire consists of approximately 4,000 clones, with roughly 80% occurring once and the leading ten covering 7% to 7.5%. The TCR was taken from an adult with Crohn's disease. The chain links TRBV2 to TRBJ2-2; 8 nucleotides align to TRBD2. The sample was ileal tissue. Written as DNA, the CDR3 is TGTGCCAGCAACGGGAGGGCCGGGGAGCTGTTTTTT. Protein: CASNGRAGELFF. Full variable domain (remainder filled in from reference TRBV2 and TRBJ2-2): EPEVTQTPSHQVTQMGQEVILRCVPISNHLYFYWYRQILGQKVEFLVSFYNNEISEKSEIFDDQFSVERPDGSNFTLKIRSTKLEDSAMYFCASNGRAGELFFGEGSRLTVL.